This T cell receptor (beta chain) was found in a study of graft-versus-host responses after intestinal transplantation. Study-level findings and limits: High graft-versus-host to host-versus-graft T cell clonal ratios marked allografts of patients with graft-donor macrochimerism. In recipient marrow, GvH clones were found, and some appeared first in ileum or blood.

Assay used: immunoSEQ multiplex PCR; TCRdb lists only in-frame clones, some missing. This sample has 40,000 or so clones, with around 96% found just once. Trimming cost V 2 bases and J 5 bases, with 6 bases left between them. The CDR3 is 12 amino acids. The germline CDR1 and CDR2 sequences are SGHDT and YYEEEE. As concerns this clone: What it binds is unknown.

The source of this sequence is a human donor who was the organ donor for an intestinal transplant. J is TRBJ2-3 and V is TRBV5-6, with D uncertain. The sample in question was unstimulated CD8+ T cells sorted from spleen or lymph node cells, obtained before transplant. CDR3 coding DNA: TGTGCCAGCAGCTTAAGCCTAGATACGCAGTATTTT. Translated: CASSLSLDTQYF.